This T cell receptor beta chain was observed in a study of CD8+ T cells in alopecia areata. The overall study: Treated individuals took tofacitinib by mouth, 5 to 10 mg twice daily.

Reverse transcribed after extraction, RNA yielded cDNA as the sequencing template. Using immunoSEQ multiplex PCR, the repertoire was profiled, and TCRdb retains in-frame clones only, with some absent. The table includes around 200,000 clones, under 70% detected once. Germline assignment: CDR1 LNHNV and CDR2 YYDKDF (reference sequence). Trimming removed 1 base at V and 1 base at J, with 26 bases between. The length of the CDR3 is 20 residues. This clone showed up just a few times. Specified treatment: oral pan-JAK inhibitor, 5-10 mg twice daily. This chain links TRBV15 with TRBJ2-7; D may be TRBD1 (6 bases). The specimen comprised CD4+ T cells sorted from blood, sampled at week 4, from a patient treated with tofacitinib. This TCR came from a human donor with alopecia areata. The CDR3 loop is CATSRVQALTPDRLSYEQYF. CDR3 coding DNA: TGTGCCACCAGCAGAGTCCAAGCACTAACCCCCGACAGGTTATCCTACGAGCAGTACTTC.